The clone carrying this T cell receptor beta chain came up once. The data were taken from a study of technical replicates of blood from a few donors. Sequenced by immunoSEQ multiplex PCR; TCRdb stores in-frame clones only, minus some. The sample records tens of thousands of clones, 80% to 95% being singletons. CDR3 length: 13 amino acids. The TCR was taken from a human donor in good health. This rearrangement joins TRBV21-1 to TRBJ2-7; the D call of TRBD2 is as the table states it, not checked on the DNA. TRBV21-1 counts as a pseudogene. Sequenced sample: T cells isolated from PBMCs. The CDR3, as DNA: TGTGCCAGCAGCAAAGACCTAGTCCACGAGCAGTACTTC. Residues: CASSKDLVHEQYF.